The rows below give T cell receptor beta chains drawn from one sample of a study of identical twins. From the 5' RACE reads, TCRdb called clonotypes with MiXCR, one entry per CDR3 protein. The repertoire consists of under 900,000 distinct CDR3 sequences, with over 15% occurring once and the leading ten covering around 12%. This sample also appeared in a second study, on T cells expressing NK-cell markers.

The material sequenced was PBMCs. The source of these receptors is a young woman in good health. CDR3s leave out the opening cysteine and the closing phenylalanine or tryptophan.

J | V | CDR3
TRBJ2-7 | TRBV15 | ATSGFGGSLISEQY
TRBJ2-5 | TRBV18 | ASSSFRTPGETQY
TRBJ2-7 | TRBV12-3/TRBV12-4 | ASSFVADYEQY
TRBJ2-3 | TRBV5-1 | ASSLDGRGRTDTQY
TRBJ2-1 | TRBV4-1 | ASSPFILAASYNEQF
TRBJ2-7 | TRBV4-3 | ASSLFYGRDEQY
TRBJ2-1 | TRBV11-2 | ASSLGGRSYNEQF
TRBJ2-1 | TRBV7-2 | ASSPNLSGSFGEQF
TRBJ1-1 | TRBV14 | ASSQGRGSYTEAF
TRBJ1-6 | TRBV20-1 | SARDLKSSGSPLH
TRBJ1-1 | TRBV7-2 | ASSPRQGASSTEAF
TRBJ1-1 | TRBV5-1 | ASRREAEAF
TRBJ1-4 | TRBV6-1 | ASKGVRVKEKLF
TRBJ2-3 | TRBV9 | ASGGGDPSDTQY
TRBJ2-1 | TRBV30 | AWGRLAGGEF
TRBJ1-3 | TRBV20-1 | SARDLGTTLSGNTIY
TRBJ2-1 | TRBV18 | ASSRAGGREQF
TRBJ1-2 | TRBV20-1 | SADPGQGYGYT
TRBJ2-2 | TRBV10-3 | AISVGLAGPWSGELF
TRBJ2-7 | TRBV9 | ASSVSPPDEQY
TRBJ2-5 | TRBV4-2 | ASSQPGPGETQY
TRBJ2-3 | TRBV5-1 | ASSLGQARETDTQY
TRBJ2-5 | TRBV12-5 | ASGLVPWQGRETQY
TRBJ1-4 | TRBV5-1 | ASRAGTGNEKLF
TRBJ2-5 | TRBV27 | ASSSPRQVGETQY
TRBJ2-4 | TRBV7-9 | ASSPGGGQSNIQY
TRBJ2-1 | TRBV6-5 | ASSYFGSGVNNEQF
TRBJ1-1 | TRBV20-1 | SASSGGSTEAF
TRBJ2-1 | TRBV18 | ASSPPWAGVTNEQF
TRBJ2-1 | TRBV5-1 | ASSFSVGTSGSYEQF
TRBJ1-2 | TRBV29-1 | SVENYGYT
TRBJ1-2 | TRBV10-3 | AISESQTSAYGYT
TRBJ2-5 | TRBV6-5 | ASSYSSGGKTQY
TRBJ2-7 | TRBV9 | ASSVDGGSSYEQY
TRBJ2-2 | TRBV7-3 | ASSLGFNTGELF
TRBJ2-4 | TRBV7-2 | ASSLVRGTGLQY
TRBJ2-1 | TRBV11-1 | ASGTGFGSLAGGYNEQF
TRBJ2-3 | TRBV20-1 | SAYSGGRRTDTQY
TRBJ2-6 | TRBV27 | ASSLLPPLTGEAGANVLT
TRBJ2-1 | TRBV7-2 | ASSLAVERSDEQF
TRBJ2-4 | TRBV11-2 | ASSLDYPFEGIDDIQY
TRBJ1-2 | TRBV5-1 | ASSPVPGQGNYGYT
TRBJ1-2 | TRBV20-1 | SAHQGSPGGYT
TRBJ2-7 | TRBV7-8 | ASSLGAYSYEQY
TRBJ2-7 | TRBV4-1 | ASSQLLAASSYEQY
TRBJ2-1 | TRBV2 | ASSASAAAGGGQF
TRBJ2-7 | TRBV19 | ASGDSDVYEQY
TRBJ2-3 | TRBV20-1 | SARRRSGADTQY
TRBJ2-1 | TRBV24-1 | ATSDRLAGEQF
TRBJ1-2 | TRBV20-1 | SALGQALYT